This T cell receptor (beta chain) was found in a study of blood T cell repertoires in COVID-19. Trimming shortened V by 1 base and J by 5 bases, and 10 bases separated the two germline ends. Germline V gene lookup returns CDR1 SGHTS and CDR2 YDEGEE. This CDR3 is 14 amino acids long. Repertoires were generated with immunoSEQ multiplex PCR, while TCRdb's copy carries only in-frame clones and drops some. The sample has hundreds of thousands of clones; 70% to 90% are singletons. A single count supports this clone. The source material was peripheral blood. The genes are TRBV5-8 and TRBJ2-1; D is unclear. The sequence derives from a woman younger than 30 who had recovered from COVID-19. The CDR3 reads CASSLWLVDNEQFF. CDR3 DNA: TGTGCCAGCAGCTTGTGGCTAGTAGACAATGAGCAGTTCTTC.